This passage covers 19 T cell receptor beta chains from one sample sequenced in a study of blood T cell repertoires in COVID-19. Libraries were prepared by immunoSEQ multiplex PCR; TCRdb keeps only in-frame clonotypes and omits some of them. The data show about 210,000 clones, around 82% seen once. Sample: peripheral blood. Source of these receptors: a woman between 40 and 55 years old with active or convalescent COVID-19.

The V call is TRBV5-1, the J call TRBJ2-7, with 10 bases that match TRBD1. Germline V CDR1 and CDR2: SGHRS, YFSETQ. With 1 base clipped from V and 0 bases from J, the junction kept 4 bases outside the gene matches. This CDR3 region has 16 residues. This CDR3 is CASSLSTGGASYEQYF. CDR3 nucleotide sequence: TGCGCCAGCAGCTTGTCGACAGGGGGCGCCTCCTACGAGCAGTACTTC.

The rearrangement links TRBV5-1 to TRBJ1-1; unclear D gene. Germline V gene sequence: CDR1 SGHRS, CDR2 YFSETQ. The CDR3 length is 14 residues. Trimming removed 6 bases at V and 0 bases at J, with 12 bases between. The chain's CDR3 is CASTRIDMNTEAFF. In nucleotides, the CDR3 is TGCGCCAGCACAAGGATCGACATGAACACTGAAGCTTTCTTT.

This sequence joins TRBV5-1 and TRBJ2-7, with D possibly TRBD2 on 6 matching bases. The germline V and J ends were trimmed by 3 bases and 5 bases, with 18 bases remaining between them. The V gene's germline CDR1 is SGHRS and CDR2 YFSETQ. The length of the CDR3 is 15 residues. CDR3 amino acids: CASSSGDSLKDEQYF. The CDR3 DNA reads TGCGCCAGCAGCTCGGGAGACAGCTTGAAGGACGAGCAGTACTTC. Variable domain in full (rest from reference TRBV5-1 and TRBJ2-7): KAGVTQTPRYLIKTRGQQVTLSCSPISGHRSVSWYQQTPGQGLQFLFEYFSETQRNKGNFPGRFSGRQFSNSRSEMNVSTLELGDSALYLCASSSGDSLKDEQYFGPGTRLTVT.

This CDR3 is CAWSVAGGRYGYTF. The CDR3 DNA reads TGTGCCTGGAGTGTAGCAGGGGGCCGGTATGGCTACACCTTC. V usage is TRBV30 and J usage is TRBJ1-2; 8 bases line up with TRBD1. The germline V gene encodes CDR1 GTSNPN and CDR2 SVGIG (reference sequence). V lost 0 bases and J lost 5; bases outside the gene matches: 5. The CDR3 runs to 14 residues.

The chain has TRBV6-5 and TRBJ2-7; 12 bases are shared with TRBD2. The CDR3 contains 13 residues. The germline V gene has CDR1 MNHEY and CDR2 SVGAGI. J gave up 2 bases and V 8 bases, and 1 base lay outside the gene matches. CDR3 coding DNA: TGTGCCAGCGCTAGCGGGAGGGCCTACGAGCAGTACTTC. Amino acids: CASASGRAYEQYF.

The rearrangement uses TRBV3-1 (or the pseudogene TRBV3-2) and TRBJ2-1; 7 bases align to TRBD2. J lost 5 bases, V lost 5 bases, and 9 bases had no gene match. This CDR3 has 15 amino acids. Germline loops: CDR1 LGHDT, CDR2 YNNKEL (reference sequence). The CDR3 bases are TGTGCCAGCAGCTTAAGAGGACGGGAGGACAATGAGCAGTTCTTC. This gives the protein CASSLRGREDNEQFF.

The gene calls are TRBV18 and TRBJ1-5, with a weak D call TRBD1 (5 bases). Germline values: CDR1 KGHSH, CDR2 LQKENI. V lost 3 bases, J lost 4 bases, and 7 bases lay in between. The CDR3 sequence is 13 residues long. CDR3 nucleotides: TGTGCCAGCTCACCTCGACAGAATCAGCCCCAGCATTTT. It codes for CASSPRQNQPQHF.

The rearrangement uses TRBV25-1 and TRBJ2-7; TRBD1 aligns across 8 bases. There are 13 residues in the CDR3. With 7 bases clipped from V and 2 bases from J, the junction kept 4 bases outside the gene matches. Germline CDR1 is MGHDK and CDR2 is SYGVNS. The CDR3 loop reads CASIRTGTYEQYF. Written as DNA, the CDR3 is TGTGCCAGCATACGGACAGGGACCTACGAGCAGTACTTC.

J is TRBJ1-3 and V is TRBV7-2, with D maybe TRBD1 (5 bases). Per the germline V gene, CDR1 is SGHTA and CDR2 is FQGNSA. This CDR3 has 15 amino acids. Trimming pared 2 bases from V and 0 bases from J, leaving 8 bases between. CDR3 coding DNA: TGTGCCAGCAGCTTACGACAGACCTCTGGAAACACCATATATTTT. Protein product: CASSLRQTSGNTIYF.

The gene calls are TRBV14 and TRBJ2-1, with no clear D. The CDR3 loop spans 14 amino acids. Deletions cut 4 bases from V and 8 bases from J, with 15 bases between. Germline loops: CDR1 SGHDN, CDR2 FVKESK. The CDR3 nucleotides are TGTGCCAGCAGCCGACTTATAGTCACGGATGAGCAGTTCTTC. This sequence encodes CASSRLIVTDEQFF.

This chain uses TRBV27 with TRBJ1-5; weak D call: TRBD1 (6 bases). Trimming took 3 bases from V and 6 from J, leaving 9 bases between them. CDR3 length equals 13 residues. From germline, CDR1 is MNHEY and CDR2 SMNVEV (reference sequence). CDR3 amino acids: CASSFVGAQPQHF. CDR3 nucleotides: TGTGCCAGCAGTTTCGTGGGGGCTCAGCCCCAGCATTTT.

The gene calls are TRBV7-6 and TRBJ1-4; 7 nucleotides align to TRBD1. CDR3 length: 15 amino acids. Germline CDR1 SGHVS, CDR2 FNYEAQ. V was clipped by 3 bases and J by 0 bases; unmatched bases: 1. For the CDR3, the DNA is TGTGCCAGCAGCTTGCAGGGGGCAACTAATGAAAAACTGTTTTTT. Translating it yields CASSLQGATNEKLFF.

The chain links TRBV12-5 to TRBJ1-1; D is perhaps TRBD1 (6 bases). V shed 1 base and J shed 1 base, with 19 bases lying between them. The germline V gene has CDR1 LGHNT and CDR2 FRNRAP. The CDR3 runs to 18 residues. The DNA of the CDR3 is TGTGCTAGTGGTTTGGCACTTCAGGGGATTTCAGGGAACACTGAAGCTTTCTTT. As protein: CASGLALQGISGNTEAFF.

The chain has TRBV30 and TRBJ2-2; weak D call: TRBD2 (7 bases). This CDR3 spans 16 amino acids. The germline V and J ends were trimmed by 5 bases and 0 bases, with 16 bases remaining between them. CDR1 GTSNPN and CDR2 SVGIG come from the germline V gene (reference sequence). CDR3 region: CAWAAPGGSNTGELFF. The CDR3 DNA follows: TGTGCCTGGGCAGCCCCGGGGGGCTCGAACACCGGGGAGCTGTTTTTT.

This chain connects TRBV19 to TRBJ2-7; the match to TRBD2 covers 9 bases. Germline V gene lookup returns CDR1 LNHDA and CDR2 SQIVND (reference sequence). The CDR3 totals 15 residues. V lost 6 bases and J lost 1; bases outside the gene matches: 7. The chain's CDR3 is CASRKALAGSYEQYF. In nucleotides, the CDR3 is TGTGCCAGTAGGAAGGCGCTAGCGGGGTCCTACGAGCAGTACTTC.

The V call is TRBV6-5, the J call TRBJ1-5; D unresolved. Trimming removed 4 bases from V and 6 bases from J, with 16 bases in between. The CDR3 loop spans 15 amino acids. Germline V lookup: CDR1 MNHEY, CDR2 SVGAGI. The CDR3 region has the DNA TGTGCCAGCAGTTCCGACTCCGGATACCGTCAGCCCCAGCATTTT. The encoded protein is CASSSDSGYRQPQHF.

The chain has TRBV28 and TRBJ2-7, with TRBD2 matching 7 bases. The CDR3 length is 15 residues. Germline trimming cut 7 bases from V and 3 bases from J; bases unmatched to any gene: 12. Per germline, CDR1 MDHEN and CDR2 SYDVKM. The CDR3 DNA follows: TGTGCCAGCATCACCGGGACTACGGCGAACTACGAGCAGTACTTC. The encoded protein is CASITGTTANYEQYF.

The chain employs TRBV15 and TRBJ1-4; TRBD1 aligns across 7 bases. Looked up from germline, CDR1 is LNHNV and CDR2 is YYDKDF (reference sequence). The ends lost 5 bases at V and 7 bases at J; junction bases unmatched: 7. This CDR3 is built from 14 residues. The CDR3 sequence is CATSQTGSTEKLFF. Written as DNA, the CDR3 is TGTGCCACCAGCCAGACAGGGAGTACTGAAAAACTGTTTTTT.

The V and J genes are TRBV4-1 and TRBJ1-5; unclear D gene. CDR1 is MGHRA, CDR2 YSYEKL, per germline. The ends were cut back, 1 base at V and 0 bases at J, with 7 bases in the middle. The length of the CDR3 is 15 residues. The CDR3 spells CASSQGLNSNQPQHF. In nucleotides, the CDR3 is TGCGCCAGCAGCCAAGGACTGAATAGCAATCAGCCCCAGCATTTT.